This passage covers 8 T cell receptor beta chains from one sample sequenced in a study of blood T cell repertoires in COVID-19. Sequenced by immunoSEQ multiplex PCR; TCRdb stores in-frame clones only, minus some. The data hold 95,000 to 150,000 clones, with over 75% observed a single time. The specimen sequenced was peripheral blood. The receptors here all came from a woman aged 80 or over with acute or convalescent COVID-19.

The chain combines TRBV2 with TRBJ1-2, with D unclear. The CDR3 runs to 12 residues. In germline, CDR1 is SNHLY, CDR2 FYNNEI. CDR3 region: CASGVDNYGYTF. The CDR3 DNA follows: TGTGCAAGCGGTGTAGATAACTATGGCTACACCTTC.

The genes are TRBV7-6 and TRBJ1-4; D unresolved. Trimming removed 4 bases at V and 6 bases at J, with 15 bases between. Per germline, CDR1 SGHVS and CDR2 FNYEAQ. This CDR3 comprises 15 residues. CDR3 loop: CASSSTGYGYEKLFF. Written as DNA, the CDR3 is TGTGCCAGCAGCTCGACGGGTTACGGGTATGAAAAACTGTTTTTT.

V is TRBV5-1 and J is TRBJ2-1; possibly TRBD2 for D (5 bases). V was cut by 2 bases and J by 6 bases, with 12 bases left in between. This CDR3 is 14 amino acids long. Germline V CDR1 and CDR2: SGHRS, YFSETQ. The CDR3 here is CASSFLATSNEQFF. CDR3 DNA: TGCGCCAGCAGCTTTTTAGCGACCTCCAATGAGCAGTTCTTC.

Regarding this clone: Other DNA variants within this sample encode the same CDR3. The rearrangement uses TRBV9 and TRBJ1-4; perhaps TRBD1 as D (6 bases). The CDR3 is 14 residues long. Trimming removed 2 bases from V and 2 bases from J, with 7 bases in between. The germline CDR1 and CDR2 sequences are SGDLS and YYNGEE. The CDR3 loop reads CASSVGATNEKLFF. In nucleotides, the CDR3 is TGTGCCAGCAGCGTGGGGGCCACTAATGAAAAACTGTTTTTT.

The chain employs TRBV12-5 and TRBJ2-2, with a tentative D call TRBD1 (6 bases). The CDR3 length is 17 residues. V was shortened by 1 base and J by 0 bases, with 12 bases between the two germline ends. Germline V CDR1 and CDR2: LGHNT, FRNRAP. The CDR3 protein is CASGLGADSANTGELFF. In DNA, the CDR3 is TGTGCTAGTGGTTTGGGAGCGGACAGTGCGAACACCGGGGAGCTGTTTTTT. The whole variable domain, remainder taken from reference TRBV12-5 and TRBJ2-2, is DARVTQTPRHKVTEMGQEVTMRCQPILGHNTVFWYRQTMMQGLELLAYFRNRAPLDDSGMPKDRFSAEMPDATLATLKIQPSEPRDSAVYFCASGLGADSANTGELFFGEGSRLTVL.

This clone was picked up one time. The CDR3 reads CASSSAGVPGELFF. The CDR3 DNA is TGTGCCAGCAGCTCCGCGGGAGTCCCCGGGGAGCTGTTTTTT. The V gene is TRBV11-3, the J gene TRBJ2-2, with 7 bases fitting TRBD2. Germline CDR1 and CDR2: SGHNT and YENEEA. The length of the CDR3 is 14 residues. Trimming removed 4 bases from V and 6 bases from J; junction bases left unmatched: 5.

J is TRBJ1-2 and V is TRBV5-4; 7 nucleotides match TRBD1. Per the germline V gene, CDR1 is SGHNT and CDR2 is YYREEE (reference sequence). With 5 bases clipped from V and 6 bases from J, the junction kept 7 bases outside the gene matches. The CDR3 loop spans 13 amino acids. The CDR3 bases are TGTGCCAGCAGACTGGACAGGTCGAATGGCTACACCTTC. It translates to CASRLDRSNGYTF.

Only a few counts were recorded for this clone. The CDR3 DNA follows: TGTGCCACCAGCAGAGCTGGCGCGGGCCCCGGGGAGCTGTTTTTT. It yields the protein CATSRAGAGPGELFF. The chain couples TRBV15 to TRBJ2-2, with D maybe TRBD2 (5 bases). Germline V gene sequence: CDR1 LNHNV, CDR2 YYDKDF (reference sequence). This CDR3 is 15 amino acids long. Trimming took off 1 base at V and 6 bases at J, with 12 bases between the two ends.